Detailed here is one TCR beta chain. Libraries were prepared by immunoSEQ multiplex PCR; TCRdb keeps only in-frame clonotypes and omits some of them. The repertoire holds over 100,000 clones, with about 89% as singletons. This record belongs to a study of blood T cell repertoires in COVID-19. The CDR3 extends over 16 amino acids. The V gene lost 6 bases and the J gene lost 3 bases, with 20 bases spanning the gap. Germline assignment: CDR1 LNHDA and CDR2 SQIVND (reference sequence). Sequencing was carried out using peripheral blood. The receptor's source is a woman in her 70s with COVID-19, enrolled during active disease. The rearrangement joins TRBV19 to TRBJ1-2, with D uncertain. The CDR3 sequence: CASSPRGFKGDYGYTF. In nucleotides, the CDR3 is TGTGCCAGTAGCCCCCGAGGCTTTAAGGGAGACTATGGCTACACCTTC.